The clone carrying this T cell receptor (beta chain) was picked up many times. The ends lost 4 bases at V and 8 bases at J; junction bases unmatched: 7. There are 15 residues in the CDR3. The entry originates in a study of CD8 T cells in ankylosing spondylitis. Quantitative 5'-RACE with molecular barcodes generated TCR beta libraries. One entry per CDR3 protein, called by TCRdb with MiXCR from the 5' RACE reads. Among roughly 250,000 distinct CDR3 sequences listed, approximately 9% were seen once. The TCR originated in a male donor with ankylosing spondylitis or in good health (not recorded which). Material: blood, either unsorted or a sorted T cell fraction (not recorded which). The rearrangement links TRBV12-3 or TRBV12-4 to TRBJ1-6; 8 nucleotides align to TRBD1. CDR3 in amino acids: CASSSQGAMDSPLHF. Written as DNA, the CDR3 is TGTGCCAGCAGTTCCCAGGGGGCAATGGATTCACCCCTCCACTTT.